This entry is about one TCR beta chain. As yet, its antigen is unknown. The data were obtained in a study of T cell responses to AZD1222 COVID-19 vaccine. Study-wide findings and caveats: White British donors predominated, females outnumbered males, and clonal diversity was possibly underestimated.

Some clones are missing from TCRdb's copy, which holds only in-frame ones; the method was immunoSEQ multiplex PCR. This sample has 100,000 to 150,000 clones, with about 85% found just once. Trimming cost V 3 bases and J 6 bases, with 11 bases left between them. This CDR3 has 13 residues. Germline lookup yields CDR1 SNHLY and CDR2 FYNNEI. The sequenced sample was peripheral blood, obtained on day 0 of AZD1222 vaccination. This chain links TRBV2 with TRBJ1-1; TRBD1 might be the D (5 bases). This receptor was identified in an adult in good health. The CDR3 nucleotides read TGTGCCAGCAGTGATCGGGGGGGGTCTGAAGCTTTCTTT. Protein product: CASSDRGGSEAFF.